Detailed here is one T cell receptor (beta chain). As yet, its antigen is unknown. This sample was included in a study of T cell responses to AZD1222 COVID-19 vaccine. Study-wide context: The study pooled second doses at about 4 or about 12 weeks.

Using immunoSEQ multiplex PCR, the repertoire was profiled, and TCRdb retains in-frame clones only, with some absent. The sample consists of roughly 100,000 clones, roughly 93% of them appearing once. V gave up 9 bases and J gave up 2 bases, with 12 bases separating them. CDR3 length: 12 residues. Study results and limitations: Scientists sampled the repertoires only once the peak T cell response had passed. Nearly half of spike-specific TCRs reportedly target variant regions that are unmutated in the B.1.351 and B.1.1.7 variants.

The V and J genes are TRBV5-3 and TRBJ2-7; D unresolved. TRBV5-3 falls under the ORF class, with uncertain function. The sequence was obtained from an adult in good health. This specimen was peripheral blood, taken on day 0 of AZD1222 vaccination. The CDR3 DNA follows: TGTGCCACCAATACATGGCCCTACGAGCAGTACTTC. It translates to CATNTWPYEQYF.